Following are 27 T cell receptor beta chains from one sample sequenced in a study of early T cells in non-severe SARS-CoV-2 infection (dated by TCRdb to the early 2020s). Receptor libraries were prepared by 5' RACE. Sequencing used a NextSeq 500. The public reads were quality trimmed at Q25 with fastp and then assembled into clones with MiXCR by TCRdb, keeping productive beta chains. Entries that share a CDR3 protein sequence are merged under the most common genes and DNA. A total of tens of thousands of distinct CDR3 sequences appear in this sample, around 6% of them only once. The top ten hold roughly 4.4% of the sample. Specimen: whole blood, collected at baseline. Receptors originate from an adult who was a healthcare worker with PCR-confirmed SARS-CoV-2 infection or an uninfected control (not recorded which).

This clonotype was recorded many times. This chain's CDR3 is CSARWAQVRVEAFF. The CDR3 DNA is TGCAGTGCTAGATGGGCACAGGTAAGGGTCGAAGCTTTCTTT. V and J are TRBV20-1 and TRBJ1-1; perhaps TRBD1 as D (5 bases). Trimming shortened V by 2 bases and J by 8 bases, and 18 bases separated the two germline ends. CDR1 and CDR2 from the germline V gene are DFQATT and SNEGSKA (reference sequence). The CDR3 spans 14 residues.

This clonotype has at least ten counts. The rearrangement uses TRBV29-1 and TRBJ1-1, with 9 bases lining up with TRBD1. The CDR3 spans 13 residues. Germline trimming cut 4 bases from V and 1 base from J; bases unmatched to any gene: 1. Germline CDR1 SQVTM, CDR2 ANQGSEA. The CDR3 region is CSVGGQGNTEAFF. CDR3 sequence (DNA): TGCAGCGTTGGGGGACAGGGGAACACTGAAGCTTTCTTT.

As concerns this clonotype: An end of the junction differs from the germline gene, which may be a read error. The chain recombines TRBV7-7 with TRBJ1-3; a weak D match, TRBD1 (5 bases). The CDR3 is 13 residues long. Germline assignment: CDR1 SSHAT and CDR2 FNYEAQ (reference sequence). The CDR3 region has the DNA TGTGCTAGCAGCCCAGGGAAGGGAAACACCATATATTTT. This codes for CASSPGKGNTIYF.

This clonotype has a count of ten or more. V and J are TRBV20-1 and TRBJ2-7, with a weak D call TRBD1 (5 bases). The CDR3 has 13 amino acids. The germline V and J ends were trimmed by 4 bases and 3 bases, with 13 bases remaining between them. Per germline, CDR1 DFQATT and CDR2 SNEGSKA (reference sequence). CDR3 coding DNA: TGCAGTGCTATAAGACAGAACAGCTACGAGCAGTACTTC. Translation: CSAIRQNSYEQYF.

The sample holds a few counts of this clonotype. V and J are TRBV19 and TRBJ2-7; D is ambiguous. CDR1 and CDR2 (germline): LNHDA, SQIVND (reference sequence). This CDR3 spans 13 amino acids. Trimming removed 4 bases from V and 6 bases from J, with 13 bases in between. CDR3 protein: CASSTPNPPEQYF. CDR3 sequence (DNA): TGTGCCAGTAGTACCCCAAACCCCCCCGAGCAGTACTTC.

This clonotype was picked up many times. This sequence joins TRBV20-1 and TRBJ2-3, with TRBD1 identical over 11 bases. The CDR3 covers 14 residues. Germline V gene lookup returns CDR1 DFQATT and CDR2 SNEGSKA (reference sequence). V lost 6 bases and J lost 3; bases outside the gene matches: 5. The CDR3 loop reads CSAQDRGRTDTQYF. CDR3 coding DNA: TGCAGTGCCCAGGACAGGGGGCGGACAGATACGCAGTATTTT.

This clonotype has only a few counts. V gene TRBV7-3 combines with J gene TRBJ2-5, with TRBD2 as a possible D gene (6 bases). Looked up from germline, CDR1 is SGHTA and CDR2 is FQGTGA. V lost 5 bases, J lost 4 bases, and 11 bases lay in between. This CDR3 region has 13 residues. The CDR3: CASSPGRGETQYF. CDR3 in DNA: TGTGCCAGCAGCCCAGGGCGGGGAGAGACCCAGTACTTC.

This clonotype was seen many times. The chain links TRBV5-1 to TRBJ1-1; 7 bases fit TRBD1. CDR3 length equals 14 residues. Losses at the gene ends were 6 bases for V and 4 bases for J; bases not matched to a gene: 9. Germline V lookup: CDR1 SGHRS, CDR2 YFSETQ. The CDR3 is CASKLRGQGTEAFF. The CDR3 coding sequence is TGCGCCAGCAAGCTTAGGGGGCAAGGCACTGAAGCTTTCTTT.

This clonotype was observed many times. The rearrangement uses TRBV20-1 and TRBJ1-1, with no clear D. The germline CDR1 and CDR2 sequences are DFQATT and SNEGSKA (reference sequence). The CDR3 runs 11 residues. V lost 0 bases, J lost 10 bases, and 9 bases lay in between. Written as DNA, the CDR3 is TGCAGTGCTAGAGACACACGATCAGCTTTCTTT. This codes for CSARDTRSAFF.

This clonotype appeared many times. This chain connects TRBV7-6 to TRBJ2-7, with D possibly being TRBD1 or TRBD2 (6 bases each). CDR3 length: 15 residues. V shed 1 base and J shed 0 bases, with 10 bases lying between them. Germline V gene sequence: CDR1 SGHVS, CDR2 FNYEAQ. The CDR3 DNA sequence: TGTGCCAGCAGCTTAGGAGGGGGGAGCTCCTACGAGCAGTACTTC. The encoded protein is CASSLGGGSSYEQYF.

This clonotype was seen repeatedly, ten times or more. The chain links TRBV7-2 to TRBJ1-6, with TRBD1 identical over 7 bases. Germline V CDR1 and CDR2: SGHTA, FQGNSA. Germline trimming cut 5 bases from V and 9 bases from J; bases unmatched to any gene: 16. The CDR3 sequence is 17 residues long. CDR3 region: CASSAYRGPGDVSPLHF. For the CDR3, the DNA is TGTGCCAGCAGCGCGTACAGGGGCCCCGGGGATGTTTCACCCCTCCACTTT.

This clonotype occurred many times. This chain's CDR3 is CASSHDYTGELFF. The CDR3 coding sequence is TGTGCCAGCAGCCATGATTACACCGGGGAGCTGTTTTTT. The J gene is TRBJ2-2, the V gene TRBV5-5; D remains unclear. The germline CDR1 and CDR2 sequences are SGHKS and YYEKEE (reference sequence). This CDR3 spans 13 amino acids. Deletions cut 4 bases from V and 3 bases from J, with 7 bases between.

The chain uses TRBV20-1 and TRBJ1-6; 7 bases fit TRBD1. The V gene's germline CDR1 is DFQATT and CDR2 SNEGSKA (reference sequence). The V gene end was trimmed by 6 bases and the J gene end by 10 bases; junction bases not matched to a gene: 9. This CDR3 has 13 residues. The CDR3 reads CSASQGEGSPLHF. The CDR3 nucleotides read TGCAGTGCCAGCCAGGGGGAAGGATCACCCCTCCACTTT.

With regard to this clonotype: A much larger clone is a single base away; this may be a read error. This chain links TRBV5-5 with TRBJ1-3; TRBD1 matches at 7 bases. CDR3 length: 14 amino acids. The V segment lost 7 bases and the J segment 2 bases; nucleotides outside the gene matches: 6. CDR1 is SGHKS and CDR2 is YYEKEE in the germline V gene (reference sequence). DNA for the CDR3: TGTGCCAGCGGGATGACAGGGACTGGAAACACCATATATTTT. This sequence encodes CASGMTGTGNTIYF.

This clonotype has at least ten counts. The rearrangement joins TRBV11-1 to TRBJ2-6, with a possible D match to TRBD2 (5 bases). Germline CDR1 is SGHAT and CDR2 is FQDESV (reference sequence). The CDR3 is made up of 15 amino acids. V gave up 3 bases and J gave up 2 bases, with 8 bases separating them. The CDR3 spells CASSLGATGANVLTF. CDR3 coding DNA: TGTGCCAGCAGCTTGGGAGCAACTGGGGCCAACGTCCTGACTTTC.

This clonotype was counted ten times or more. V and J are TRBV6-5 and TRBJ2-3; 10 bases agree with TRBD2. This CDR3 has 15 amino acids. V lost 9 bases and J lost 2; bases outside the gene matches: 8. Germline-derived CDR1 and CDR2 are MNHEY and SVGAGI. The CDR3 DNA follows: TGTGCCAGTATCCCACTAGCGGGATCCACAGATACGCAGTATTTT. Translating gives CASIPLAGSTDTQYF.

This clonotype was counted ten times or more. The DNA of the CDR3 is TGTGCCAGCTCACCCGATCATGAGCAGTTCTTC. Its translation: CASSPDHEQFF. The chain joins TRBV18 to TRBJ2-1; D gene uncertain. The V end was cut by 3 bases, the J end by 8 bases, with 5 bases between. The CDR3 spans 11 residues. Germline lookup yields CDR1 KGHSH and CDR2 LQKENI.

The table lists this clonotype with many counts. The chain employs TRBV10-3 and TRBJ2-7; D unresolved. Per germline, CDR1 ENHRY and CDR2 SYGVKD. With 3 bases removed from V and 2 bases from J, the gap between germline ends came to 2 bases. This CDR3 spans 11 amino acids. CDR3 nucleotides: TGTGCCATCAGTGATGCCTACGAGCAGTACTTC. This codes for CAISDAYEQYF.

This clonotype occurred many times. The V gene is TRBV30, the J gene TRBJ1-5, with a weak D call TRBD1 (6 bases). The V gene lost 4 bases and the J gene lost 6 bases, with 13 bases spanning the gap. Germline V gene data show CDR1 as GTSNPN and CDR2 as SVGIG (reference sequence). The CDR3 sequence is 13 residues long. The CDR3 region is CAWNGRGSQPQHF. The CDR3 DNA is TGTGCCTGGAATGGCAGGGGTAGTCAGCCCCAGCATTTT.

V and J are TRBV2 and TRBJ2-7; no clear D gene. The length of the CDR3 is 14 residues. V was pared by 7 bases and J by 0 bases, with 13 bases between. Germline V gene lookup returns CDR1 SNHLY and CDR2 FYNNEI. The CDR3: CASTPRLSSYEQYF. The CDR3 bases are TGTGCCAGCACTCCGCGCCTGAGCTCCTACGAGCAGTACTTC.

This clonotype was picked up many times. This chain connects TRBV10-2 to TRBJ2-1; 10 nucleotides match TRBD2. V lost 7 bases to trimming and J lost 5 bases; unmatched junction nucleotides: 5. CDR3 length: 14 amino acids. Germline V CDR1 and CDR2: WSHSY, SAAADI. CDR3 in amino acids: CASNRGTSDNEQFF. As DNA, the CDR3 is TGCGCCAGCAATCGGGGGACTAGCGACAATGAGCAGTTCTTC.

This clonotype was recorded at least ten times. The CDR3 is CASSFGSGTEAFF. CDR3 DNA sequence: TGTGCCAGCAGCTTCGGGTCCGGAACTGAAGCTTTCTTT. This chain joins TRBV5-4 and TRBJ1-1; D not certain. V lost 2 bases to trimming and J lost 5 bases, with 10 bases between them. CDR1 is SGHNT and CDR2 is YYREEE in the germline V gene (reference sequence). This CDR3 comprises 13 residues.

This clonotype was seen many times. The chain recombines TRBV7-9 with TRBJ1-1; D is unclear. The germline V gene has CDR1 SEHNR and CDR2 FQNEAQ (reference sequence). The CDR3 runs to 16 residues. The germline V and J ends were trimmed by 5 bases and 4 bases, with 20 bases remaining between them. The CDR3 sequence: CASSPWRTALVTEAFF. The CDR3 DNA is TGTGCCAGCAGCCCTTGGAGGACGGCGTTGGTCACTGAAGCTTTCTTT.

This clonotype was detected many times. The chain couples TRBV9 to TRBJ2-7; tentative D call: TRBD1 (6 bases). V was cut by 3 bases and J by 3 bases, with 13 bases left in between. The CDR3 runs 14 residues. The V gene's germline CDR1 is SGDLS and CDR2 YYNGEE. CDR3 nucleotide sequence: TGTGCCAGCAGCGCCGGACAGATTAACTACGAGCAGTACTTC. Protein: CASSAGQINYEQYF.

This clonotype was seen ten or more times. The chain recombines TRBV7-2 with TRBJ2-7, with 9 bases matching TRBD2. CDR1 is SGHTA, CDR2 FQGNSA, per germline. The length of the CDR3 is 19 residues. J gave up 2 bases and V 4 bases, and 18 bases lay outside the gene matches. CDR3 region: CASSYLGSSGRLRTYEQYF. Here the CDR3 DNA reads TGTGCCAGCAGCTACTTAGGGTCCAGCGGGAGGTTAAGGACCTACGAGCAGTACTTC.

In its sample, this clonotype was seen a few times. The CDR3 nucleotides are TGTGCCAGCAGTTTACGGGTCCCCGGTGCCACTGAAGCTTTCTTT. It translates to CASSLRVPGATEAFF. The rearrangement joins TRBV27 to TRBJ1-1; D is ambiguous. V was cut by 2 bases and J by 4 bases, with 14 bases left in between. The CDR3 runs 15 residues. CDR1 is MNHEY and CDR2 is SMNVEV in the germline V gene (reference sequence).

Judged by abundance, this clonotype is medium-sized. The CDR3 reads CASSLKRGSADTQYF. The CDR3 DNA follows: TGTGCCAGCAGCTTGAAACGGGGGAGCGCAGATACGCAGTATTTT. The V gene is TRBV5-5, the J gene TRBJ2-3; tentatively, D is TRBD2 (6 bases). Germline V CDR1 and CDR2: SGHKS, YYEKEE (reference sequence). V was clipped by 1 base and J by 4 bases, with 13 bases between them. This CDR3 region has 15 residues. The variable domain in full, completed from reference TRBV5-5 and TRBJ2-3, reads DAGVTQSPTHLIKTRGQQVTLRCSPISGHKSVSWYQQVLGQGPQFIFQYYEKEERGRGNFPDRFSARQFPNYSSELNVNALLLGDSALYLCASSLKRGSADTQYFGPGTRLTVL.